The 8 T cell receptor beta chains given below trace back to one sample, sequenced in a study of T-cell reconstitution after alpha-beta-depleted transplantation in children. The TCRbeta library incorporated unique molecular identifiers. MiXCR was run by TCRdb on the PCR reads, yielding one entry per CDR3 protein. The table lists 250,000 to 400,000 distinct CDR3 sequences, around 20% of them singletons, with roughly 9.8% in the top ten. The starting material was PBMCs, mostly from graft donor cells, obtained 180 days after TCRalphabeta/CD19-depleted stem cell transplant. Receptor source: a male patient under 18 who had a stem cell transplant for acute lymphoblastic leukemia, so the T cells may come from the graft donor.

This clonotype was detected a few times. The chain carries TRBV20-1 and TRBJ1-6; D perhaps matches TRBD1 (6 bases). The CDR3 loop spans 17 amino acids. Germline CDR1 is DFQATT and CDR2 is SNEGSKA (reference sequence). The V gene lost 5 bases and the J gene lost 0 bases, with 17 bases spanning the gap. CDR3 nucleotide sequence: TGCAGTGCTGGAGGGACACCGCGGAGCTCCTATAATTCACCCCTCCACTTT. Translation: CSAGGTPRSSYNSPLHF.

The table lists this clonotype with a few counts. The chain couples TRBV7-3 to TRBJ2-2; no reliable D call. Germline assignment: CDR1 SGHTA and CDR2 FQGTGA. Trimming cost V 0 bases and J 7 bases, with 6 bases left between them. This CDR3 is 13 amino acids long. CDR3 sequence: CASSLTVGGELFF. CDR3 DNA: TGTGCCAGCAGCTTAACGGTCGGCGGGGAGCTGTTTTTT.

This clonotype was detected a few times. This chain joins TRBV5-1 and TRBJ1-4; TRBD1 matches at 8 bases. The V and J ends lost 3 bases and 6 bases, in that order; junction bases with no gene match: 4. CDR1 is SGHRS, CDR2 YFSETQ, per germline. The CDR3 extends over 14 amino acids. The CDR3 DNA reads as TGCGCCAGCAGCTCCGACAGGGGCGATGAAAAACTGTTTTTT. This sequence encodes CASSSDRGDEKLFF.

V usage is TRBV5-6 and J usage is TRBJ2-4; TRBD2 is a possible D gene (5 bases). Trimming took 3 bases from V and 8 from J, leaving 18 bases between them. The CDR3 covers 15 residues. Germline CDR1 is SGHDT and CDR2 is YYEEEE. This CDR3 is CASSSLLGERDIQYF. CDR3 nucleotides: TGTGCCAGCAGCTCCCTTCTCGGGGAGAGGGACATTCAGTACTTC.

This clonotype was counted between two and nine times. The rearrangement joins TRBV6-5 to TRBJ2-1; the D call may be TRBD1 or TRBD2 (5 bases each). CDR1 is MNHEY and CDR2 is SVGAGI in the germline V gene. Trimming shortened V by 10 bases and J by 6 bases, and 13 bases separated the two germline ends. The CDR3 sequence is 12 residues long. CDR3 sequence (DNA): TGTGCCACCTCGCCAGGGAGCAATGAGCAGTTCTTC. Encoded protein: CATSPGSNEQFF.

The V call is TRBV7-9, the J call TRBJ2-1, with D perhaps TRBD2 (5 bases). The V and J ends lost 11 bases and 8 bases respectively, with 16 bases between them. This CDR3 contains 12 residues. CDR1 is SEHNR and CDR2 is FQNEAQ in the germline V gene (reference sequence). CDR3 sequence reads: CAGREGQYEQFF. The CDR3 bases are TGTGCCGGGAGAGAGGGCCAATATGAGCAGTTCTTC.

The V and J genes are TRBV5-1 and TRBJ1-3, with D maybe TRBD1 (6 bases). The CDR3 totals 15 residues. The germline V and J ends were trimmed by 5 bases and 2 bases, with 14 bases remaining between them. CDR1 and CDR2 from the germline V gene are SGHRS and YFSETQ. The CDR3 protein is CASRSGATAGNTIYF. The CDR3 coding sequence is TGCGCCAGCAGATCAGGGGCAACGGCTGGAAACACCATATATTTT.

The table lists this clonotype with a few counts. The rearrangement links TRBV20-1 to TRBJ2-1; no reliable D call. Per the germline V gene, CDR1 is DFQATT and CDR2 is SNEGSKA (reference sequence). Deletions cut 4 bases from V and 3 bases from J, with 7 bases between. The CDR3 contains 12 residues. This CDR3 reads CSAMRRYNEQFF. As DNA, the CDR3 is TGCAGTGCTATGAGACGCTACAATGAGCAGTTCTTC.